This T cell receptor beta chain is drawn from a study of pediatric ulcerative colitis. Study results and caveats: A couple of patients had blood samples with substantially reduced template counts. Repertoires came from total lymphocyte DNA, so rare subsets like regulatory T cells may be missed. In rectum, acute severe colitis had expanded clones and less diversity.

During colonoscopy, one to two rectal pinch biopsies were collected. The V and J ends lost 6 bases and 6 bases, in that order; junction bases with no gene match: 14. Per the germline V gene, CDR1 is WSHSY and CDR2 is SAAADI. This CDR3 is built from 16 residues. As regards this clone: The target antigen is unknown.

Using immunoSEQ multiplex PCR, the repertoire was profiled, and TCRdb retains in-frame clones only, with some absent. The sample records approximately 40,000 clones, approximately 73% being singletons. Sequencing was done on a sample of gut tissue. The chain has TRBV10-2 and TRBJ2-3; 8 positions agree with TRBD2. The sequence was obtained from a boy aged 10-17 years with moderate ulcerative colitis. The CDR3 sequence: CASSQGPRGGADTQYF. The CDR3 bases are TGCGCCAGCAGCCAAGGCCCCCGGGGGGGGGCGGATACGCAGTATTTT.